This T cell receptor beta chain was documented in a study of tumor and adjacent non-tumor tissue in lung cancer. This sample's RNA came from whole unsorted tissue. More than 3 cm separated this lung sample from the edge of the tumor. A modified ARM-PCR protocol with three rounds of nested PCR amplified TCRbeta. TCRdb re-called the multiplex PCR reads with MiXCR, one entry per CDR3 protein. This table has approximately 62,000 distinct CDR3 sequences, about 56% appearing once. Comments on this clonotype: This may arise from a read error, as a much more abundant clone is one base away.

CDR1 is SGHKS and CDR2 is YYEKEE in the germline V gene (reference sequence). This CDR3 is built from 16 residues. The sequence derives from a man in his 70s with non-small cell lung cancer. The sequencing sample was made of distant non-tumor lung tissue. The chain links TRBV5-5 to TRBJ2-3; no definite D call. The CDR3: CVSSLAEGSGTDTQYF. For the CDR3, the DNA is TGTGTCAGCAGCTTGGCCGAAGGGTCTGGCACAGATACGCAGTATTTT. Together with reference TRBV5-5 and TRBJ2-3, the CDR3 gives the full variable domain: DAGVTQSPTHLIKTRGQQVTLRCSPISGHKSVSWYQQVLGQGPQFIFQYYEKEERGRGNFPDRFSARQFPNYSSELNVNALLLGDSALYLCVSSLAEGSGTDTQYFGPGTRLTVL.